This T cell receptor (beta chain) originates from a study of blood T cells in healthy people across ages. Regarding the study as a whole: Versus aged donors, long-lived donors had higher diversity and more naive CD4+ cells. Significant beta diversity loss was already apparent by age around 40, declining roughly linearly.

Using a J-beta primer mix together with a sample-barcoded 5' primer, a second PCR was run for about 6 to 12 cycles. TCRdb reprocessed the 5' RACE reads via MiXCR and lists one record per CDR3 protein. Here the sample spans about 650,000 distinct CDR3 sequences, about 32% being singletons. Peripheral blood was drawn, approximately 9.5 milliliters per donor. A single count supports this clonotype. The antigen is not known. V was clipped by 1 base and J by 0 bases, with 13 bases between them. The V gene's germline CDR1 is SGHNT and CDR2 YYREEE (reference sequence). The length of the CDR3 is 16 residues. The source of this sequence is an elderly woman in good health. The chain links TRBV5-4 to TRBJ1-1, with D perhaps TRBD1 (5 bases). Sequenced input: blood. CDR3 bases: TGTGCCAGCAGCTTGAATAGGGGAAGGATGAACACTGAAGCTTTCTTT. This codes for CASSLNRGRMNTEAFF.